In this sample, the clone carrying this T cell receptor (beta chain) turned up once. TCRdb keeps only in-frame clones here, not all; method: immunoSEQ multiplex PCR. The sample holds 100,000 to 150,000 clones; less than 90% are singletons and the top ten take under 2%. These data originate in a study of control samples from healthy donors and cancer patients. Input material: blood. This sequence was found in a man between 18 and 35 years old in good health.

The chain's CDR3 is CASMKNEAVSKNIQYF. Here the CDR3 DNA reads TGTGCCAGCATGAAAAACGAAGCAGTGAGCAAAAACATTCAGTACTTC. The chain has TRBV2 and TRBJ2-4, with no clear D. Trimming removed 7 bases from V and 3 bases from J, with 19 bases in between. The germline gives CDR1 SNHLY, CDR2 FYNNEI. The CDR3 contains 16 residues.